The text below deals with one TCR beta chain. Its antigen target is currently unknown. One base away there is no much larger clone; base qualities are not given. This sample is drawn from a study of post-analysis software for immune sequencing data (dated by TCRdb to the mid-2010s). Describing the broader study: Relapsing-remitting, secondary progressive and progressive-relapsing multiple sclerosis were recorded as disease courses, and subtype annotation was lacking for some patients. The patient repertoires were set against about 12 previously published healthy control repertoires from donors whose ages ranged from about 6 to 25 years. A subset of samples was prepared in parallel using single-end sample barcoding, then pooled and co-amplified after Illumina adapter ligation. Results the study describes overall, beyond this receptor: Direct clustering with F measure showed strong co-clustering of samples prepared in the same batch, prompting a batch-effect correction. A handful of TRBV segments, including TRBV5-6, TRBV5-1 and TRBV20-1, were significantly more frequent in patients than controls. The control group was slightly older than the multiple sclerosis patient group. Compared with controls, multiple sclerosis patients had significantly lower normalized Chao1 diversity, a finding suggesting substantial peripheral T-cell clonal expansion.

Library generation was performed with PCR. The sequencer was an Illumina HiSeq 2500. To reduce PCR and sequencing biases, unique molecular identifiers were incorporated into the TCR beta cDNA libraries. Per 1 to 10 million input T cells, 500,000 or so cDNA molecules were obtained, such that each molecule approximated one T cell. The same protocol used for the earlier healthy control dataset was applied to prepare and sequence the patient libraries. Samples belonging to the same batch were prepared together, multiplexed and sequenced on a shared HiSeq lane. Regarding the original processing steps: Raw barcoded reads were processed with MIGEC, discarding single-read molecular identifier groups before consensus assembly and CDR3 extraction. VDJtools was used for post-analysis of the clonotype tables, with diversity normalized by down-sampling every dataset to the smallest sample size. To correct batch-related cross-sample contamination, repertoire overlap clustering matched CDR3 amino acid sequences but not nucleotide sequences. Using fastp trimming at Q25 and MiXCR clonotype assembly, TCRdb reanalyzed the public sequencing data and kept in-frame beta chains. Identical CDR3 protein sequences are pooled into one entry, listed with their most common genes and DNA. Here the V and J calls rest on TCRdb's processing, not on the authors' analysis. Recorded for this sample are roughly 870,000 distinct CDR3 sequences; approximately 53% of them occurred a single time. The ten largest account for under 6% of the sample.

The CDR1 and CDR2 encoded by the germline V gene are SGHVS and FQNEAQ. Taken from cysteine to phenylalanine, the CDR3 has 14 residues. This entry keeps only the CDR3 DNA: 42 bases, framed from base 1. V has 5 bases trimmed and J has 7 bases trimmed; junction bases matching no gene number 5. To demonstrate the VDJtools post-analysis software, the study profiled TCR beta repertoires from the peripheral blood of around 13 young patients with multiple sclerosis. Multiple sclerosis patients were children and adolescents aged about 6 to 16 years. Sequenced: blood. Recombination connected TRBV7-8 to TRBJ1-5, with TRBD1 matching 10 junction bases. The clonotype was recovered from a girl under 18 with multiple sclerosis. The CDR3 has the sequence CASSARTGGQPQHF. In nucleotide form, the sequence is TGTGCCAGCAGCGCGCGGACAGGGGGACAGCCCCAGCATTTT. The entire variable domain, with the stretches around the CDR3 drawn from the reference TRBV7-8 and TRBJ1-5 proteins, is GAGVSQSPRYKVAKRGQDVALRCDPISGHVSLFWYQQALGQGPEFLTYFQNEAQLDKSGLPSDRFFAERPEGSVSTLKIQRTQQEDSAVYLCASSARTGGQPQHFGDGTRLSIL.